Shown below are 25 T cell receptor beta chains from a single sample sequenced in a study of CD8+CD57+ T cells in acquired aplastic anemia. Flow cytometry had shown expanded CD8+CD57+ cells in the patients chosen for sequencing. CDR3 and TCR beta VDJ profiling relied on a genomic DNA template. One entry per CDR3 protein, called by TCRdb with MiXCR from the reads. The sample includes a few hundred thousand distinct CDR3 sequences, approximately 80% of them seen just once. Sequencing was done on a sample of sorted CD4+, CD8+, or CD8+CD57+ T cells (not recorded which) from PBMCs. Receptors were obtained from a human donor with aplastic anemia.

V is TRBV5-5 and J is TRBJ1-5; 8 bases match TRBD1. The CDR3 runs 15 residues. CDR1 and CDR2 from the germline V gene are SGHKS and YYEKEE (reference sequence). Trimming at V came to 4 bases and at J to 4 bases, leaving 7 bases not matched to a gene. CDR3 sequence reads: CASSVDRARNQPQHF. Written as DNA, the CDR3 is TGTGCCAGCAGCGTGGACAGGGCCCGAAATCAGCCCCAGCATTTT.

The chain uses TRBV7-3 and TRBJ2-3; the D gene is possibly TRBD2 (5 bases). The CDR3 spans 13 residues. Looked up from germline, CDR1 is SGHTA and CDR2 is FQGTGA. The CDR3 loop reads CSRGNGGTDTQYF. The CDR3 nucleotides read TGTTCTCGTGGGAACGGGGGCACAGATACGCAGTATTTT.

This clonotype has a handful of counts. The V and J genes are TRBV24-1 and TRBJ2-5; 7 positions match TRBD2. The CDR3 runs to 12 residues. The germline CDR1 and CDR2 sequences are KGHDR and SFDVKD. The V gene end was trimmed by 6 bases and the J gene end by 4 bases; junction bases not matched to a gene: 1. The CDR3 DNA follows: TGTGCCACCAGTCCGGGGGGAGAGACCCAGTACTTC. It yields the protein CATSPGGETQYF.

At least ten counts were recorded for this clonotype. This sequence joins TRBV2 and TRBJ2-5; TRBD1 might be the D (6 bases). The CDR3 extends over 15 amino acids. The germline V gene has CDR1 SNHLY and CDR2 FYNNEI. Trimming pared 4 bases from V and 5 bases from J, leaving 17 bases between. CDR3 nucleotide sequence: TGTGCCAGCAGTGCTATGCAGGGGTCCTGGGAGACCCAGTACTTC. This codes for CASSAMQGSWETQYF.

J is TRBJ2-3 and V is TRBV20-1; TRBD2 matches 14 bases. J was trimmed by 11 bases and V by 3 bases; bases with no gene match: 10. CDR1 and CDR2 from the germline V gene are DFQATT and SNEGSKA (reference sequence). The CDR3 contains 15 residues. The CDR3 DNA sequence: TGCAGTGCTAGCCTCTGGACTAGCGGGGGGAATGAGCAGTATTTT. Amino acids: CSASLWTSGGNEQYF.

Comment on this clonotype: Sequence at one end of the junction differs from germline and may be a read error. The rearrangement links TRBV7-9 to TRBJ2-5, with 7 positions matching TRBD2. The CDR3 covers 14 residues. Germline V gene data show CDR1 as SEHNR and CDR2 as FQNEAQ (reference sequence). The CDR3 bases are TGTGCCAGCAGCTTGGGGGAGGGCGACTATAATCAACACTTC. This translates into CASSLGEGDYNQHF.

The CDR3 loop reads CASSFHPDAQALSYEQYV. Written as DNA, the CDR3 is TGTGCCAGCAGCTTTCATCCAGATGCGCAAGCCCTTTCCTACGAGCAGTACGTC. This rearrangement joins TRBV9 to TRBJ2-7; D gene unclear. This CDR3 comprises 18 residues. Trimming stripped 4 bases from V and 1 base from J, with 24 bases between. Germline V gives CDR1 SGDLS, CDR2 YYNGEE.

This clonotype has a handful of counts. Here the CDR3 DNA reads TGTGCCACCAGTGATTTGCCAGGGGGTCGGAGAGCTAACTATGGCTACACCTTC. It codes for CATSDLPGGRRANYGYTF. The rearrangement uses TRBV24-1 and TRBJ1-2; 7 bases fit TRBD1. CDR3 length equals 18 residues. Per the germline V gene, CDR1 is KGHDR and CDR2 is SFDVKD. V lost 0 bases to trimming and J lost 0 bases; unmatched junction nucleotides: 9.

With regard to this clonotype: Since no conserved phenylalanine or tryptophan closes the CDR3, a read error is the likely cause. It is unclear where the CDR3 begins or ends on the DNA, so no DNA is shown, and the CDR3 is as TCRdb lists it. The CDR3 sequence: CASSFHPEGTALSYEH. The V and J genes are TRBV7-8 and TRBJ1-2; TRBD1 was called by the table and not checked on the DNA. CDR1 is SGHVS, CDR2 FQNEAQ, per germline. The CDR3 spans 16 residues, counting both ends.

Comments on this clonotype: Without the conserved terminal phenylalanine or tryptophan, this CDR3 likely stems from a read error. The DNA is left out, because the CDR3 cannot be placed on it with certainty; the CDR3 is given as TCRdb lists it. The J gene is TRBJ2-3, the V gene TRBV7-8; the D segment call TRBD2 is taken from the table without a DNA check. The CDR3 is 12 residues long, counting both termini. Germline assignment: CDR1 SGHVS and CDR2 FQNEAQ. CDR3 loop: CASSLGPDGPDL.

Details on this clonotype: A read error may produce the germline difference seen at one junction end. The V and J genes are TRBV7-9 and TRBJ1-5, with D possibly being TRBD1 (6 bases). The CDR3 sequence is 14 residues long. Germline lookup yields CDR1 SEHNR and CDR2 FQNEAQ (reference sequence). CDR3 residues: CASSLQDSGGPQQF. DNA for the CDR3: TGTGCCAGCAGCTTACAAGACAGCGGGGGGCCCCAGCAGTTT.

The J gene is TRBJ2-1, the V gene TRBV20-1; D unclear. This CDR3 spans 14 amino acids. With 5 bases removed from V and 5 bases from J, the gap between germline ends came to 16 bases. Germline V gene data show CDR1 as DFQATT and CDR2 as SNEGSKA (reference sequence). The CDR3 is CSACKGRSHNEQFF. CDR3 DNA sequence: TGCAGTGCTTGTAAAGGTCGGAGTCACAATGAGCAGTTCTTC.

The gene calls are TRBV7-9 and TRBJ1-1; no reliable D call. CDR1 is SEHNR, CDR2 FQNEAQ, per germline (reference sequence). Trimming pared 0 bases from V and 9 bases from J, leaving 17 bases between. The CDR3 is 15 residues long. The CDR3 reads CASSLARTERAKAFF. The CDR3 coding sequence is TGTGCCAGCAGCTTAGCTCGTACAGAGAGGGCCAAAGCTTTCTTT.

On this clonotype: A read error may produce the germline difference seen at one junction end. The chain employs TRBV5-1 and TRBJ1-2; 7 positions agree with TRBD1. Looked up from germline, CDR1 is SGHRS and CDR2 is YFSETQ. CDR3 length: 14 residues. CDR3 sequence reads: CASSLNRGNSGYTF. For the CDR3, the DNA is TGTGCCAGCAGCTTAAACAGGGGCAACTCGGGCTACACCTTC.

This clonotype was counted ten times or more. V gene TRBV10-1 combines with J gene TRBJ1-6; TRBD1 is a possible D gene (5 bases). V was pared by 10 bases and J by 7 bases, with 26 bases between. Germline V gene sequence: CDR1 WNHNN, CDR2 SYGVQD (reference sequence). The CDR3 length is 17 residues. The CDR3 region has the DNA TGCGCCACCTTCGTACCCCCAGGGATTATCGACAATTCACCCCTCCACTTT. This codes for CATFVPPGIIDNSPLHF.

This clonotype was counted at least ten times. The chain couples TRBV2 to TRBJ1-2; D is uncertain. CDR1 and CDR2 from the germline V gene are SNHLY and FYNNEI. Deletions cut 3 bases from V and 4 bases from J, with 9 bases between. CDR3 length: 13 residues. The CDR3 region is CASSDVASYGYTF. The CDR3 DNA reads as TGTGCCAGCAGTGATGTGGCATCCTATGGCTACACCTTC. The full variable domain, with the rest looked up from reference TRBV2 and TRBJ1-2, is EPEVTQTPSHQVTQMGQEVILRCVPISNHLYFYWYRQILGQKVEFLVSFYNNEISEKSEIFDDQFSVERPDGSNFTLKIRSTKLEDSAMYFCASSDVASYGYTFGSGTRLTVV.

The J gene is TRBJ2-3, the V gene TRBV11-2; 9 bases agree with TRBD2. Germline V lookup: CDR1 SGHAT, CDR2 FQNNGV. V shed 8 bases and J 6 bases; nucleotides not matched to a gene: 9. The CDR3 contains 14 residues. CDR3 DNA: TGTGCCAGCGCCGGGACTAGCTTCCCCGATACGCAGTATTTT. Protein: CASAGTSFPDTQYF.

This clonotype was found once. The rearrangement joins TRBV7-8 to TRBJ1-5, with D perhaps TRBD1 (6 bases). Germline CDR1 is SGHVS and CDR2 is FQNEAQ. Trimming removed 5 bases at V and 10 bases at J, with 18 bases between. CDR3 length: 14 residues. CDR3 DNA: TGTGCCAGCAGCCAAGTGGGGGGACACCATCCCCAGCATTTT. Protein sequence: CASSQVGGHHPQHF.

Regarding this clonotype: An end of the junction does not agree with germline; a read error may underlie this. V and J are TRBV20-1 and TRBJ2-5; TRBD2 matches 10 bases. The CDR3 runs to 14 residues. CDR1 and CDR2 from the germline V gene are DFQATT and SNEGSKA (reference sequence). The CDR3 loop is CSASGGQSRETQYF. Here the CDR3 DNA reads TGCAGCGCTAGCGGGGGACAGTCAAGGGAGACCCAGTACTTC.

In nucleotides, the CDR3 is TGTGCCAGCAGTTGGGGGACTAGCGGTTACGAGCAGTACTTC. Amino acids: CASSWGTSGYEQYF. The rearrangement joins TRBV6-5 to TRBJ2-7; the match to TRBD2 covers 11 bases. Looked up from germline, CDR1 is MNHEY and CDR2 is SVGAGI. V dropped 4 bases and J dropped 4; count of bases not matched to a gene: 3. CDR3 length: 14 amino acids.

The V gene is TRBV11-2, the J gene TRBJ2-6, with 8 bases that match TRBD1. CDR3 length: 16 amino acids. Looked up from germline, CDR1 is SGHAT and CDR2 is FQNNGV. With 4 bases clipped from V and 4 bases from J, the junction kept 6 bases outside the gene matches. CDR3 nucleotides: TGTGCCAGCAGCTCCGGACAGGGAAACGGGGCCAACGTCCTGACTTTC. Translated: CASSSGQGNGANVLTF.

In regard to this clonotype: It is unclear where the CDR3 begins or ends on the DNA, so no DNA is shown, and the CDR3 is as TCRdb lists it. The chain links TRBV7-8 to TRBJ2-1; whether TRBD1, the table's D call, matches the DNA was not checked. CDR1 and CDR2 (germline): SGHVS, FQNEAQ. Ends included, the CDR3 has 14 residues. The CDR3 sequence: CASSLGGEGYTFGF.

The rearrangement links TRBV19 to TRBJ2-7; 11 bases match TRBD1. CDR3 size: 14 residues. Per the germline V gene, CDR1 is LNHDA and CDR2 is SQIVND (reference sequence). The J segment lost 6 bases and the V segment lost 6 bases, leaving 7 bases of the junction unmatched. CDR3 residues: CASRRTGGASEQYF. DNA of the CDR3: TGTGCCAGTAGACGGACAGGGGGCGCATCCGAGCAGTACTTC.

Details on this clonotype: No conserved phenylalanine or tryptophan ends this CDR3, so it is likely a read error. It is unclear where the CDR3 begins or ends on the DNA, so no DNA is shown, and the CDR3 is as TCRdb lists it. The gene calls are TRBV7-3 and TRBJ2-1; TRBD1 reflects the table's D call only, with no check against the DNA. From germline, CDR1 is SGHTA and CDR2 FQGTGA. A total of 13 residues make up the CDR3, ends included. CDR3 in amino acids: CASTRGGNDVQLL.

The gene calls are TRBV7-6 and TRBJ2-1; D possibly corresponds to TRBD2 (6 bases). Germline V gene lookup returns CDR1 SGHVS and CDR2 FNYEAQ. This CDR3 region has 16 residues. The V end lost 3 bases, the J end lost 10 bases, and 22 bases lay between the germline ends. The CDR3 region has the DNA TGTGCCAGCAGCTTTGCAAGCGGCGGGGAGAGGGACGAGCAGTTCTTC. The encoded protein is CASSFASGGERDEQFF.